The 10 T cell receptor beta chains in this list originate from one sample, sequenced in a study of tumor and adjacent non-tumor tissue in lung cancer. A modified ARM-PCR protocol with three rounds of nested PCR amplified TCRbeta. TCRdb reprocessed the multiplex PCR reads with MiXCR, giving one entry per CDR3 protein. The sample carries 120,000 or so distinct CDR3 sequences, over 75% recorded once. This sample's RNA came from whole unsorted tissue. The sequencing input was lung tumor tissue. The receptors stem from a man aged 65 to 79 with non-small cell lung cancer.

As regards this clonotype: Mismatch with germline at one junction end may stem from a read error. This chain connects TRBV12-3 or TRBV12-4 to TRBJ1-1; D possibly corresponds to TRBD1 (6 bases). The CDR3 totals 12 residues. The CDR3 is CASKGGDTEASF. The CDR3 coding sequence is TGTGCCAGCAAGGGGGGGGATACTGAAGCTTCCTTT.

In the case of this clonotype: A junction boundary mismatches the germline segment, possibly from a read error. The rearrangement links TRBV5-4 to TRBJ1-6, with 9 nucleotides matching TRBD1. The CDR3 contains 15 residues. Germline assignment: CDR1 SGHNT and CDR2 YYREEE (reference sequence). CDR3 residues: CVSSSRDRANSPLHF. The CDR3 nucleotides are TGTGTCAGCAGCTCTCGGGACAGGGCCAATTCACCCCTCCACTTT.

Remarks on this clonotype: At one end, the junction sequence differs from germline, possibly due to a read error. The rearrangement links TRBV6-5 to TRBJ2-7; no firm D call. CDR1 and CDR2 from the germline V gene are MNHEY and SVGAGI. The CDR3 sequence is 13 residues long. The CDR3 reads CASSYTDSYEQSF. The CDR3 bases are TGTGCCAGCAGTTACACAGACTCCTACGAGCAGTCTTTC.

Note on this clonotype: One junction end disagrees with the germline gene, perhaps due to a read error. The V and J genes are TRBV28 and TRBJ2-1; 9 bases are a match to TRBD1. From germline, CDR1 is MDHEN and CDR2 SYDVKM. The CDR3 covers 14 residues. CDR3 amino acids: CASRHGQGRNEQLF. The DNA of the CDR3 is TGTGCCAGCAGACACGGACAGGGGAGGAATGAGCAGTTATTC.

The chain uses TRBV11-3 and TRBJ2-1, with TRBD2 matching 12 bases. The CDR3 has 17 residues. CDR1 SGHNT and CDR2 YENEEA come from the germline V gene. J was trimmed by 4 bases and V by 10 bases; bases with no gene match: 14. The CDR3 here is CANSLGLAGGPYNEQFF. CDR3 bases: TGTGCCAACAGTTTAGGTCTAGCGGGAGGGCCATACAATGAGCAGTTCTTC.

Of note for this clonotype: This CDR3 is missing its conserved last phenylalanine or tryptophan, likely due to a read error. J is TRBJ1-2 and V is TRBV4-2, with a tentative D call TRBD1 (5 bases). Trimming took 1 base from V and 5 from J, leaving 11 bases between them. Germline V CDR1 and CDR2: LGHNA, YNFKEQ. CDR3 length equals 14 residues. The CDR3 here is CASSQVGVDYGYTL. The CDR3 bases are TGTGCCAGCAGCCAAGTGGGGGTTGATTATGGCTACACCTTA.

The gene calls are TRBV7-9 and TRBJ2-7; either TRBD1 or TRBD2 may supply D (6 bases each). This CDR3 is built from 15 residues. The germline V gene encodes CDR1 SEHNR and CDR2 FQNEAQ (reference sequence). The CDR3 spells CDSSPGDTFSYEQYF. CDR3 sequence (DNA): TGTGACAGTAGCCCGGGGGACACATTCTCCTACGAGCAGTACTTC.

As for this clonotype: The CDR3 ends on some other residue instead of the conserved phenylalanine or tryptophan, so this is likely a read error. The genes are TRBV11-2 and TRBJ1-1; D is perhaps TRBD1 (5 bases). The CDR3 loop spans 14 amino acids. Germline CDR1 and CDR2: SGHAT and FQNNGV. CDR3 region: CASTRVGGNTGAFI. In nucleotides, the CDR3 is TGTGCCAGCACTAGGGTGGGGGGGAACACTGGAGCTTTCATT.

A remark on this clonotype: No conserved phenylalanine or tryptophan is present at the end of the CDR3, so a read error is the likely explanation. The chain carries TRBV29-1 and TRBJ2-5, with 10 bases that match TRBD2. Germline lookup yields CDR1 SQVTM and CDR2 ANQGSEA. V lost 6 bases to trimming and J lost 5 bases; unmatched junction nucleotides: 12. This CDR3 is built from 15 residues. CDR3 amino acids: CSVDGIAGGKETQYI. The CDR3, as DNA: TGCAGCGTGGATGGAATAGCGGGGGGTAAGGAGACCCAGTACATC.

This clonotype appeared a single time. The genes are TRBV5-1 and TRBJ1-1, with a weak D call TRBD1 (5 bases). Germline assignment: CDR1 SGHRS and CDR2 YFSETQ. The CDR3 loop spans 14 amino acids. Trimming pared 7 bases from V and 5 bases from J, leaving 18 bases between. The CDR3 region is CASENLAGRTEAFF. The CDR3 nucleotides are TGCGCCAGCGAGAACCTGGCAGGGCGGACTGAAGCTTTCTTT.